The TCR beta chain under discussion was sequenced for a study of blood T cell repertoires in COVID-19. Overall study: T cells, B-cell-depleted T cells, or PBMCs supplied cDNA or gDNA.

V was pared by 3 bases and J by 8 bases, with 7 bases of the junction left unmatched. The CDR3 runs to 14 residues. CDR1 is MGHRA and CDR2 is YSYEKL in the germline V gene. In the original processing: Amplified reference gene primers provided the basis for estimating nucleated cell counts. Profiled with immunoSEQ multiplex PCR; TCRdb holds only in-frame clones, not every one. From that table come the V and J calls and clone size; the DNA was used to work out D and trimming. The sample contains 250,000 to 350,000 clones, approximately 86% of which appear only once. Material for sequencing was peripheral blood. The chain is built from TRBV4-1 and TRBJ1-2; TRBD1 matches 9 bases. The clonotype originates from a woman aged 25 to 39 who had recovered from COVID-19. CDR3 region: CASSHTGGADGYTF. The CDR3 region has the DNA TGCGCCAGCAGCCACACAGGGGGCGCAGACGGCTACACCTTC.